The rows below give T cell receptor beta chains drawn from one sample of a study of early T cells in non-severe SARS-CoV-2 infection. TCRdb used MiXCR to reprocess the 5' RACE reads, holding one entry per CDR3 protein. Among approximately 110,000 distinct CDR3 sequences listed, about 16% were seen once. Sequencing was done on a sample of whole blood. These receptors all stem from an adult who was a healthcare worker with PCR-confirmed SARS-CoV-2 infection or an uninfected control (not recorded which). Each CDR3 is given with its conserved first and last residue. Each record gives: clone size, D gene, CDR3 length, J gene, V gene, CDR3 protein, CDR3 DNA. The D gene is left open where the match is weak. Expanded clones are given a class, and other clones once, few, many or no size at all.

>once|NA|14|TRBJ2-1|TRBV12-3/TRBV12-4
CASSSLRFYNEQFF
TGTGCCAGCAGTTCCCTTCGGTTCTACAATGAGCAGTTCTTC
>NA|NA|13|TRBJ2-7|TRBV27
CASSFGGKYEQYF
TGTGCCAGCAGTTTTGGGGGCAAGTACGAGCAGTACTTC
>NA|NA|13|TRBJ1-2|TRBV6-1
CASSESVVYGYTF
TGTGCCAGCAGTGAATCGGTGGTCTATGGCTACACCTTC
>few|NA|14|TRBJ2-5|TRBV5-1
CASSPQGRSETQYF
TGCGCCAGCAGCCCCCAGGGACGGTCAGAGACCCAGTACTTC
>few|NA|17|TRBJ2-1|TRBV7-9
CASSLRRGPRVANEQFF
TGTGCCAGCAGCTTACGGCGGGGGCCAAGGGTGGCCAATGAGCAGTTCTTC
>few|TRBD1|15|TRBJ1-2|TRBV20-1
CSARDTVEGAYGYTF
TGCAGTGCTAGAGATACGGTCGAGGGGGCGTACGGCTACACCTTC
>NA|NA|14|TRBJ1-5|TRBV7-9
CASSLAGGNQPQHF
TGTGCCAGCAGCTTAGCAGGGGGCAATCAGCCCCAGCATTTT
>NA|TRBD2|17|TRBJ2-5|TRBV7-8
CASSTPPGGLAGETQYF
TGTGCCAGCAGCACCCCGCCGGGAGGACTAGCGGGAGAGACCCAGTACTTC
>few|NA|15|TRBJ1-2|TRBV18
CASSQTSDKDYGYTF
TGTGCCAGCTCACAAACTTCGGACAAGGACTATGGCTACACCTTC
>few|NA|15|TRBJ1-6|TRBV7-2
CASSLWASYNSPLHF
TGTGCCAGCAGCTTGTGGGCCTCCTATAATTCACCCCTCCACTTT
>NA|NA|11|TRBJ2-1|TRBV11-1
CASSFLGQQFF
TGTGCCAGCAGCTTCCTAGGCCAGCAGTTCTTC
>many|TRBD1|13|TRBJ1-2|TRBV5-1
CASKEDRDYGYTF
TGCGCCAGCAAGGAGGACAGGGACTATGGCTACACCTTC
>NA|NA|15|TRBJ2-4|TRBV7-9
CASSFGRTGKNIQYF
TGTGCCAGCAGCTTTGGGAGGACTGGCAAAAACATTCAGTACTTC
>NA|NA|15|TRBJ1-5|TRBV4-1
CASSQVLQGRQPQHF
TGCGCCAGCAGCCAAGTGCTCCAAGGTCGGCAGCCCCAGCATTTT
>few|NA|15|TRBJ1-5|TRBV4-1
CASSQQPGFLQPQHF
TGCGCCAGCAGCCAGCAGCCAGGGTTTCTTCAGCCCCAGCATTTT
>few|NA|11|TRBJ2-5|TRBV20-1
CSAEGGETQYF
TGCAGTGCGGAGGGAGGAGAGACCCAGTACTTC
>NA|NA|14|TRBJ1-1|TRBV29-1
CSVKPGAVNTEAFF
TGCAGCGTCAAGCCCGGGGCGGTTAACACTGAAGCTTTCTTT
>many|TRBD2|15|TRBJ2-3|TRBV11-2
CASSRLAGSLDTQYF
TGTGCCAGCAGTCGCTTAGCGGGGTCCTTAGATACGCAGTATTTT
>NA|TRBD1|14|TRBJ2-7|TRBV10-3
CAISDRGPEYEQYF
TGTGCCATCAGCGACAGGGGGCCGGAGTACGAGCAGTACTTC
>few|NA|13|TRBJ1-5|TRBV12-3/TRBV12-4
CASSLAGFQPQHF
TGTGCCAGCAGTTTAGCAGGTTTTCAGCCCCAGCATTTT
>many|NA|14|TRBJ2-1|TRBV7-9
CASSVAGGYNEQFF
TGTGCCAGCAGCGTGGCAGGGGGGTACAATGAGCAGTTCTTC
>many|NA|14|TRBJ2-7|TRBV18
CASSPSGVAGGQYF
TGTGCCAGCTCACCGTCCGGGGTGGCAGGCGGGCAGTACTTC
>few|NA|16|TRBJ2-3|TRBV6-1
CASSDRESYRTDTQYF
TGTGCCAGCAGTGATAGGGAGTCCTACCGCACAGATACGCAGTATTTT
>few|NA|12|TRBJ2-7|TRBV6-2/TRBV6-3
CACRTDSYEQYF
TGTGCCTGCAGGACCGATTCCTACGAGCAGTACTTC
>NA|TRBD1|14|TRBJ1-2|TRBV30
CAWNRDRGNYGYTF
TGTGCCTGGAATCGGGACAGGGGGAACTATGGCTACACCTTC
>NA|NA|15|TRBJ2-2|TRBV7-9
CASSLDSPNTGELFF
TGTGCCAGCAGCTTGGACAGCCCGAACACCGGGGAGCTGTTTTTT
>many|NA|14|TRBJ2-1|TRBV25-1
CASSEYGAYNEQFF
TGTGCCAGCAGTGAATATGGTGCCTACAATGAGCAGTTCTTC
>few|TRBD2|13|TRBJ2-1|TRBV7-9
CATTGGPYNEQFF
TGTGCCACGACGGGGGGACCCTACAATGAGCAGTTCTTC
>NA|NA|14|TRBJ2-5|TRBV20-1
CSARDTRAKETQYF
TGCAGTGCTAGAGATACGAGGGCAAAAGAGACCCAGTACTTC
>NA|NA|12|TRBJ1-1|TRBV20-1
CSAHRERTEAFF
TGCAGTGCTCACAGGGAGCGAACTGAAGCTTTCTTT
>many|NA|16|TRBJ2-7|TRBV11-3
CASSLGRAVDSYEQYF
TGTGCCAGCAGCTTAGGTAGGGCAGTAGATTCCTACGAGCAGTACTTC
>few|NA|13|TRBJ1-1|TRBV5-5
CASSSQGDTEAFF
TGTGCCAGCAGCTCACAGGGTGACACTGAAGCTTTCTTT
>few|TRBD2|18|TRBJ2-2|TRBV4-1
CASSNLRLAGGPSGELFF
TGCGCCAGCAGCAATTTACGCCTAGCGGGGGGGCCGTCCGGGGAGCTGTTTTTT
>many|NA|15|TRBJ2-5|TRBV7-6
CASSLGNGFQETQYF
TGTGCCAGCAGCTTAGGGAATGGATTCCAAGAGACCCAGTACTTC
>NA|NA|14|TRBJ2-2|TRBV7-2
CASSLEGAVGELFF
TGTGCCAGCAGCTTAGAGGGAGCGGTCGGGGAGCTGTTTTTT